This T cell receptor beta chain came from a study of T cell responses to AZD1222 COVID-19 vaccine. V lost 4 bases to trimming and J lost 4 bases, with 6 bases between them. The germline V gene has CDR1 PRHDT and CDR2 FYEKMQ (reference sequence). This CDR3 is 12 amino acids long. This clone was recorded only once. Some clones are missing from TCRdb's copy, which holds only in-frame ones; the method was immunoSEQ multiplex PCR. The sample lists about 120,000 clones, 85% to 90% occurring once. The sample was peripheral blood, taken 28 days after the second AZD1222 dose. The sequence came from an adult who received the AZD1222 COVID-19 vaccine. The J gene is TRBJ2-3, the V gene TRBV13; D gene unclear. The CDR3 is CASSSLADTQYF. The CDR3 DNA sequence: TGTGCCAGCAGCTCCCTTGCAGATACGCAGTATTTT.